Each of the 27 T cell receptor beta chains below was sequenced from the same sample in a study of T cell changes during pregnancy in multiple sclerosis. Method: immunoSEQ multiplex PCR; TCRdb's copy keeps in-frame clones and lacks some. Of roughly 99,000 clones listed, 85% to 95% were seen once; the top ten hold about 0.78%. The source was peripheral blood, collected in the third trimester of pregnancy. The receptors were sampled from a female donor in good health, enrolled as a control in a pregnancy study.

The rearrangement uses TRBV11-2 and TRBJ2-7; 7 nucleotides agree with TRBD2. The J segment lost 6 bases and the V segment lost 3 bases, leaving 5 bases of the junction unmatched. The germline V gene has CDR1 SGHAT and CDR2 FQNNGV. The CDR3 contains 13 residues. Here the CDR3 DNA reads TGTGCCAGCAGCTTTCCCCCGGGAGGCGAGCAGTACTTC. Its protein product is CASSFPPGGEQYF.

The chain employs TRBV2 and TRBJ2-2, with D perhaps TRBD1 (6 bases). Per the germline V gene, CDR1 is SNHLY and CDR2 is FYNNEI. The V end was cut by 6 bases, the J end by 1 base, with 9 bases between. The CDR3 covers 14 residues. The CDR3 region has the DNA TGTGCCAGCAGGTTACAGGGGAACACCGGGGAGCTGTTTTTT. Translation gives CASRLQGNTGELFF.

V gene TRBV5-1 combines with J gene TRBJ1-5, with D tentatively TRBD1 (6 bases). The CDR3 extends over 13 amino acids. Germline assignment: CDR1 SGHRS and CDR2 YFSETQ. Trimming left V 4 bases short and J 6 bases short, with 11 bases between. CDR3 protein: CASSVRGSQPQHF. In DNA, the CDR3 is TGCGCCAGCAGCGTCAGGGGAAGTCAGCCCCAGCATTTT.

This clone appeared a single time. The CDR3 DNA is TGTGCCAGTACCCCACAGAGAGGGGGTACTGAAGCTTTCTTT. It translates to CASTPQRGGTEAFF. This chain joins TRBV19 and TRBJ1-1, with a weak D call TRBD1 (6 bases). CDR3 size: 14 residues. The germline CDR1 and CDR2 sequences are LNHDA and SQIVND (reference sequence). V was cut by 7 bases and J by 5 bases, with 17 bases left in between.

As DNA, the CDR3 is TGCGCCAGCAGCCTACCGACAGGGGACACTGAAGCTTTCTTT. Translating gives CASSLPTGDTEAFF. The chain combines TRBV5-1 with TRBJ1-1; 8 bases are shared with TRBD1. J gave up 3 bases and V 4 bases, and 5 bases lay outside the gene matches. Germline assignment: CDR1 SGHRS and CDR2 YFSETQ. The CDR3 loop spans 14 amino acids.

V usage is TRBV5-4 and J usage is TRBJ1-1; 7 bases align to TRBD1. Germline trimming cut 5 bases from V and 0 bases from J; bases unmatched to any gene: 4. The germline gives CDR1 SGHNT, CDR2 YYREEE (reference sequence). CDR3 length: 14 residues. The DNA of the CDR3 is TGTGCCAGCAGTATGGACAGGCTGAACACTGAAGCTTTCTTT. Its protein product is CASSMDRLNTEAFF.

The chain recombines TRBV6-5 with TRBJ1-2, with 8 bases fitting TRBD1. This CDR3 is built from 15 residues. V lost 0 bases, J lost 6 bases, and 6 bases stayed unmatched. Germline CDR1 reads MNHEY; CDR2 reads SVGAGI. DNA for the CDR3: TGTGCCAGCAGTTACTCCTACGGACAGGGCAATGGCTACACCTTC. This encodes CASSYSYGQGNGYTF.

The V call is TRBV9, the J call TRBJ1-6; no definite D call. The CDR3 sequence is 16 residues long. Trimming cost V 0 bases and J 0 bases, with 7 bases left between them. CDR1 is SGDLS and CDR2 is YYNGEE in the germline V gene. Here the CDR3 DNA reads TGTGCCAGCAGCGTAGAACGGGACTCCTATAATTCACCCCTCCACTTT. This translates into CASSVERDSYNSPLHF.

The rearrangement joins TRBV7-2 to TRBJ2-5, with a possible D match to TRBD1 (5 bases). This CDR3 has 13 residues. Trimming removed 3 bases from V and 5 bases from J, with 10 bases in between. Germline V gene sequence: CDR1 SGHTA, CDR2 FQGNSA. In DNA, the CDR3 is TGTGCCAGCAGCTTTCAAGGGGATGAGACCCAGTACTTC. It encodes CASSFQGDETQYF.

The chain has TRBV5-1 and TRBJ1-1; possible D gene TRBD1, 5 bases. The CDR3 sequence is 17 residues long. Germline CDR1 reads SGHRS; CDR2 reads YFSETQ. V lost 0 bases, J lost 5 bases, and 20 bases lay in between. CDR3 amino acids: CASSLAAGMNLRTEAFF. The DNA for the CDR3 is TGCGCCAGCAGCTTGGCCGCAGGGATGAACCTAAGGACTGAAGCTTTCTTT.

The chain links TRBV5-1 to TRBJ2-3, with D unclear. V shed 4 bases and J shed 2 bases, with 11 bases lying between them. Per the germline V gene, CDR1 is SGHRS and CDR2 is YFSETQ. This CDR3 has 14 residues. Written as DNA, the CDR3 is TGCGCCAGCAGCCCCCGGGTCGCCACAGATACGCAGTATTTT. Translation: CASSPRVATDTQYF.

J is TRBJ1-4 and V is TRBV7-9; D gene uncertain. With 5 bases removed from V and 8 bases from J, the gap between germline ends came to 6 bases. Germline V gene lookup returns CDR1 SEHNR and CDR2 FQNEAQ (reference sequence). The CDR3 has 11 residues. CDR3 bases: TGTGCCAGCAGCCCACAGGAAAAACTGTTTTTT. Protein sequence: CASSPQEKLFF.

The chain carries TRBV14 and TRBJ2-5, with 7 nucleotides matching TRBD1. Looked up from germline, CDR1 is SGHDN and CDR2 is FVKESK. The CDR3 covers 16 residues. Losses at the gene ends were 5 bases for V and 3 bases for J; bases not matched to a gene: 12. DNA for the CDR3: TGTGCCAGCAGCAAACCACGTGGGACAGTAGAAGAGACCCAGTACTTC. Translating it yields CASSKPRGTVEETQYF.

This clone was counted a single time. J is TRBJ2-2 and V is TRBV28; no firm D call. V was shortened by 6 bases and J by 0 bases, with 5 bases between the two germline ends. This CDR3 comprises 13 residues. Germline loops: CDR1 MDHEN, CDR2 SYDVKM. This chain's CDR3 is CASSPANTGELFF. The CDR3 DNA reads TGTGCCAGCAGCCCAGCGAACACCGGGGAGCTGTTTTTT.

The chain employs TRBV7-9 and TRBJ2-1; D is unresolved. CDR3 length: 15 residues. Trimming cost V 1 base and J 5 bases, with 12 bases left between them. The V gene's germline CDR1 is SEHNR and CDR2 FQNEAQ (reference sequence). This CDR3 reads CASSLVQDVHNEQFF. The CDR3, as DNA: TGTGCCAGCAGCTTAGTTCAGGATGTACACAATGAGCAGTTCTTC.

The chain employs TRBV27 and TRBJ2-5, with a tentative D call TRBD1 (6 bases). CDR1 is MNHEY and CDR2 is SMNVEV in the germline V gene (reference sequence). The CDR3 has 15 residues. Trimming removed 2 bases at V and 3 bases at J, with 13 bases between. The CDR3 DNA follows: TGTGCCAGCAGTTTAACAGGGCCCCTAGAAGAGACCCAGTACTTC. Translation gives CASSLTGPLEETQYF.

The CDR3, as DNA: TGTGCCAGCACCCGACAGCTGAACACTGAAGCTTTCTTT. Translated, it gives CASTRQLNTEAFF. The rearrangement uses TRBV6-6 and TRBJ1-1, with a possible D match to TRBD1 (5 bases). The CDR3 contains 13 residues. V was trimmed by 7 bases and J by 0 bases, leaving 9 bases between them. Germline values: CDR1 MNHNY, CDR2 SVGAGI (reference sequence).

V and J are TRBV19 and TRBJ1-2; D may be TRBD1 (5 bases). Germline V CDR1 and CDR2: LNHDA, SQIVND (reference sequence). V gave up 5 bases and J gave up 7 bases, with 11 bases separating them. There are 12 residues in the CDR3. The CDR3 here is CASSAGIRGYTF. The CDR3 DNA reads TGTGCCAGTAGTGCAGGGATCCGTGGCTACACCTTC.

V gene TRBV18 combines with J gene TRBJ1-5; TRBD1 might be the D (5 bases). This CDR3 has 12 amino acids. CDR1 is KGHSH and CDR2 is LQKENI in the germline V gene. Between the trimmed V and J ends, which lost 3 bases and 9 bases, there was a span of 9 bases. The DNA for the CDR3 is TGTGCCAGCTCACCGCGGGACGGGCCCCAGCATTTT. Protein sequence: CASSPRDGPQHF. Based on the CDR3 plus reference TRBV18 and TRBJ1-5, the full variable domain is NAGVMQNPRHLVRRRGQEARLRCSPMKGHSHVYWYRQLPEEGLKFMVYLQKENIIDESGMPKERFSAEFPKEGPSILRIQQVVRGDSAAYFCASSPRDGPQHFGDGTRLSIL.

The chain has TRBV7-2 and TRBJ2-1; TRBD1 might be the D (6 bases). The V end lost 5 bases, the J end lost 8 bases, and 13 bases lay between the germline ends. The CDR3 is 13 amino acids. The germline gives CDR1 SGHTA, CDR2 FQGNSA. As DNA, the CDR3 is TGTGCCAGCAGCCCAGGGGTTAGCTATGAGCAGTTCTTC. Translating gives CASSPGVSYEQFF.

The chain employs TRBV9 and TRBJ2-1, with 15 bases matching TRBD2. The V and J ends lost 0 bases and 7 bases, in that order; junction bases with no gene match: 2. CDR1 is SGDLS, CDR2 YYNGEE, per germline. This CDR3 region has 16 residues. The CDR3 sequence: CASSVGGTSGGNEQFF. In nucleotides, the CDR3 is TGTGCCAGCAGCGTAGGGGGGACTAGCGGGGGGAATGAGCAGTTCTTC.

V is TRBV7-3 and J is TRBJ2-3; weak D call: TRBD1 (6 bases). The germline CDR1 and CDR2 sequences are SGHTA and FQGTGA. CDR3 length: 13 residues. V dropped 5 bases and J dropped 3 bases, with 9 bases sitting between them. This chain's CDR3 is CASSRDRTDTQYF. In nucleotides, the CDR3 is TGTGCCAGCAGCCGCGACAGGACAGATACGCAGTATTTT.

The chain recombines TRBV19 with TRBJ1-5; 7 positions match TRBD1. The length of the CDR3 is 14 residues. Germline V gene lookup returns CDR1 LNHDA and CDR2 SQIVND (reference sequence). The V segment lost 4 bases and the J segment 4 bases; nucleotides outside the gene matches: 4. Written as DNA, the CDR3 is TGTGCCAGTAGTACCCGACAGGGAAATCAGCCCCAGCATTTT. It specifies CASSTRQGNQPQHF. The entire variable domain, with the rest obtained from reference TRBV19 and TRBJ1-5, is as follows: DGGITQSPKYLFRKEGQNVTLSCEQNLNHDAMYWYRQDPGQGLRLIYYSQIVNDFQKGDIAEGYSVSREKKESFPLTVTSAQKNPTAFYLCASSTRQGNQPQHFGDGTRLSIL.

This sequence joins TRBV27 and TRBJ2-5; 10 bases match TRBD1. The CDR3 covers 14 residues. V was pared by 11 bases and J by 5 bases, with 11 bases of the junction left unmatched. CDR1 and CDR2 (germline): MNHEY, SMNVEV (reference sequence). This CDR3 reads CAAARDRGSETQYF. The CDR3 DNA reads as TGTGCCGCGGCCAGGGACAGGGGCTCGGAGACCCAGTACTTC.

The V gene is TRBV5-1, the J gene TRBJ2-3; tentatively, D is TRBD1 (5 bases). CDR3 size: 16 residues. Germline-derived CDR1 and CDR2 are SGHRS and YFSETQ. V was shortened by 1 base and J by 6 bases, with 18 bases between the two germline ends. CDR3 sequence: CASSLNQGLGSDTQYF. The CDR3 DNA reads as TGCGCCAGCAGCTTGAACCAGGGCCTGGGATCGGATACGCAGTATTTT.

The chain links TRBV4-3 to TRBJ2-5; a possible D gene is TRBD2 (5 bases). The V end was cut by 0 bases, the J end by 4 bases, with 18 bases between. CDR1 LGHNA and CDR2 YSLEER come from the germline V gene. This CDR3 is 17 amino acids long. The CDR3 here is CASSQDLAEDYPETQYF. In nucleotides, the CDR3 is TGCGCCAGCAGCCAAGATTTGGCGGAAGACTACCCAGAGACCCAGTACTTC.

This rearrangement joins TRBV6-4 to TRBJ2-5; TRBD2 agrees at 10 bases. J lost 5 bases, V lost 1 base, and 19 bases had no gene match. The length of the CDR3 is 20 residues. Germline V lookup: CDR1 MRHNA, CDR2 SNTAGT. The CDR3: CASSDFEGRGVETSGETQYF. In DNA, the CDR3 is TGTGCCAGCAGTGACTTCGAGGGTCGGGGAGTGGAGACTAGCGGGGAGACCCAGTACTTC.